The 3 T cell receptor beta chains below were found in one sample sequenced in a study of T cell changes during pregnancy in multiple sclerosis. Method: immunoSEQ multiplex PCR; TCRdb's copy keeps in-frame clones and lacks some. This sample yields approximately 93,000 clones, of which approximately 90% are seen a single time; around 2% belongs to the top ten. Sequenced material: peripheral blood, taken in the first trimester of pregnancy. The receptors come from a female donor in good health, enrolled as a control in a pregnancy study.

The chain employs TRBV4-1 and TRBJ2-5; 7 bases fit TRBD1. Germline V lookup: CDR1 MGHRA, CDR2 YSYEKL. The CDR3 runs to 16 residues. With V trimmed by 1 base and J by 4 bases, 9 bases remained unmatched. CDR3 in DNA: TGCGCCAGCAGCCAAGTAGGTCGGACAGGAGGAGAGACCCAGTACTTC. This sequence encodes CASSQVGRTGGETQYF.

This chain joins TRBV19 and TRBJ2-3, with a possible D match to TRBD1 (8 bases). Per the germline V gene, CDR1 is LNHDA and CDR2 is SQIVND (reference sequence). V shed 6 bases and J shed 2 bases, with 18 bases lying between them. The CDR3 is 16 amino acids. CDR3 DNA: TGTGCCAGTAGGGCACAGGGGGGGGTGATCACAGATACGCAGTATTTT. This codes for CASRAQGGVITDTQYF.

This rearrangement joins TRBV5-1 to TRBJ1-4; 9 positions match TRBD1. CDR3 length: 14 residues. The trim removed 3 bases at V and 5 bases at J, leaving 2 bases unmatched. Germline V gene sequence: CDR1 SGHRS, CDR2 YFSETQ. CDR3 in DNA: TGCGCCAGCAGCTCGGGACAGGGAAATGAAAAACTGTTTTTT. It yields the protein CASSSGQGNEKLFF.